A selection of T cell receptor beta chains follows, all from one sample in a study of OX40 agonist ivuxolimab in advanced cancers. Profiling relied on immunoSEQ multiplex PCR, and the TCRdb table lists in-frame clones only, not all of them. This repertoire shows 45,000 to 55,000 clones, roughly 94% found once; its top ten account for 10% to 15%. Material: CD4+ or CD8+ T cells sorted from blood, obtained in a trial of the OX40 agonist ivuxolimab. Receptors originate from an adult with an advanced solid tumor such as melanoma, head and neck, liver or kidney cancer. CDR3s leave out the opening cysteine and the closing phenylalanine or tryptophan. Fields, in order: V gene, J gene, clone size, CDR3 protein. Clone size is stated in some rows and not others, as once, few, many or a class when expanded.

TRBV6-6	TRBJ2-5	-	ASSYSAGVGETQY
TRBV7-9	TRBJ2-2	-	ASSPPGWVNTGELF
TRBV6-1	TRBJ2-3	-	ASSDRTSGSLSTDTQY
TRBV5-1	TRBJ2-3	-	ASSSFGPPSGTDTQY
TRBV5-1	TRBJ2-7	-	ASSFRQGLYEQY
TRBV15	TRBJ2-3	-	ATSRVGAGVLVDTQY
TRBV30	TRBJ2-5	-	AWTPSGRLFKTQY
TRBV27	TRBJ2-3	-	ASSYGNTQY
TRBV29-1	TRBJ2-3	few	SVEYVTSGSPTDTQY
TRBV19	TRBJ2-3	-	ASSMMGQGLDTQY
TRBV7-2	TRBJ1-5	-	ASSLVQGTGELNQPQH
TRBV19	TRBJ2-5	-	ASSSGDRGLQETQY
TRBV6-6	TRBJ1-1	once	ASLRSAFSDTEAF
TRBV28	TRBJ2-5	-	ASGLGGTQY
TRBV4-3	TRBJ2-7	-	ASSHGTSGPYEQY
TRBV7-7	TRBJ2-1	-	ASSLARISGINEQF
TRBV11-2	TRBJ2-6	-	ASSLNWREASGANVLT
TRBV11-3	TRBJ2-1	-	ASSLALSGNEQF
TRBV10-3	TRBJ2-6	-	AISDPNGFGANVLT
TRBV2	TRBJ2-3	-	ASSEVGLGGGDTQY
TRBV7-8	TRBJ2-3	-	ASSLVTAGGSTDTQY
TRBV4-3	TRBJ2-5	-	ASSQTSGRGETQY
TRBV28	TRBJ1-2	-	ASSLWGDRYGYT
TRBV2	TRBJ2-7	-	ASSEGYSGTSPLEQY
TRBV13	TRBJ2-5	-	ASSSHSGRAFETQY
TRBV15	TRBJ2-6	-	ATSKGVSGANVLT
TRBV7-9	TRBJ2-4	once	ASSRLADLAKNIQY
TRBV19	TRBJ2-6	once	ASSSHSLYSGANVLT
TRBV19	TRBJ1-5	-	ASSISGNSNQPQH
TRBV14	TRBJ1-1	once	ASSQDQIGFIGLDTEAF
TRBV27	TRBJ2-5	-	AIPDRIRETQY
TRBV11-2	TRBJ2-7	-	ASSLSGSGNEQY
TRBV27	TRBJ1-3	-	ASSWGGPGNTIY
TRBV11-2	TRBJ2-7	few	ASSFDSGWYEQY
TRBV10-1	TRBJ2-1	-	ASSPGGGYNEQF
TRBV28	TRBJ1-1	-	ASSRREAF
TRBV27	TRBJ2-1	-	ASSLRAGIGYGSYNEQF
TRBV6-5	TRBJ2-1	-	ASSKGLAAGVEQF
TRBV27	TRBJ2-7	-	ASRGLGQSTYEQY
TRBV18	TRBJ2-1	-	ASSPPEGISYNEQF
TRBV6-5	TRBJ1-5	-	ASSSRVDKHNQPQH